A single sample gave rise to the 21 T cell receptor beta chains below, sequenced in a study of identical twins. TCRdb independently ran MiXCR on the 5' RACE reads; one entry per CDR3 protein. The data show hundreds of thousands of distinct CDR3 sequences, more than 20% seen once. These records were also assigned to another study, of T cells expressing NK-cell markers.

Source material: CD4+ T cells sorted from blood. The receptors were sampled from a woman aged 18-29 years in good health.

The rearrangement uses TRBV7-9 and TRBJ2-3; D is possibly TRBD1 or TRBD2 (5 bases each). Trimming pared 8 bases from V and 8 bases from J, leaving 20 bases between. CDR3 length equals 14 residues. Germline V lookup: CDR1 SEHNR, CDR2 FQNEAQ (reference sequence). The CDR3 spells CASARDQGSSTQYF. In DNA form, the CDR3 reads TGTGCCAGCGCCCGGGACCAAGGATCGAGTACGCAGTATTTT.

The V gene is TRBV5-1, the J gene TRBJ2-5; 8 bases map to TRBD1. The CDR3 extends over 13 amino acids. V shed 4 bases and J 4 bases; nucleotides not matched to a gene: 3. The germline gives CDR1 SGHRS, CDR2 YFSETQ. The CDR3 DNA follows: TGCGCCAGCAGCCCGACAGGGGCAGAGACCCAGTACTTC. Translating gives CASSPTGAETQYF.

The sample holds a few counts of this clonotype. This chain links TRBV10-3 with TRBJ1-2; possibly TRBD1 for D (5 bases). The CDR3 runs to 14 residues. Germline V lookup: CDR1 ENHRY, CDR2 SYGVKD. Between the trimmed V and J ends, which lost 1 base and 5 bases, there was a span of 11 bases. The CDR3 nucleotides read TGTGCCATCAGTGAGTTCGGCAGGGAGTATGGCTACACCTTC. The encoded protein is CAISEFGREYGYTF.

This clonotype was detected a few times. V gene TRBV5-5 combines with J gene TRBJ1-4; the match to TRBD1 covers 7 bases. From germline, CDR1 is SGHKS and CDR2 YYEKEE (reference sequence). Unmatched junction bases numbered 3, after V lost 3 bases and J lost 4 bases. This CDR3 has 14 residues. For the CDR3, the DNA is TGTGCCAGCAGCTCCGGGACAGTTAATGAAAAACTGTTTTTT. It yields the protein CASSSGTVNEKLFF.

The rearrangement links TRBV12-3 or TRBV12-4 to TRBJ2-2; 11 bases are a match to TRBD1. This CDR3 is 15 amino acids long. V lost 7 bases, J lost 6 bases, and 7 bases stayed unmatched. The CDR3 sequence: CASISGDRGAGELFF. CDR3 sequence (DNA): TGTGCCAGCATCTCAGGGGACAGGGGGGCCGGGGAGCTGTTTTTT.

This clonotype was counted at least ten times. This chain's CDR3 is CASSLQGKNTEAFF. The CDR3 bases are TGTGCCAGCAGTTTACAGGGGAAGAACACTGAAGCTTTCTTT. This rearrangement joins TRBV12-3 or TRBV12-4 to TRBJ1-1; TRBD1 is a possible D gene (6 bases). This CDR3 region has 14 residues. V lost 2 bases and J lost 1, with 8 bases in between.

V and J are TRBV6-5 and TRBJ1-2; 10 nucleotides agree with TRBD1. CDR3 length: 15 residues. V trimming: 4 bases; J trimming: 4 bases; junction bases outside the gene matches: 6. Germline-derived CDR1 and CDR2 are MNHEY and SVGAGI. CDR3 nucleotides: TGTGCCAGCAGTTCGTCCGGGACAGGGGCCTATGGCTACACCTTC. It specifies CASSSSGTGAYGYTF.

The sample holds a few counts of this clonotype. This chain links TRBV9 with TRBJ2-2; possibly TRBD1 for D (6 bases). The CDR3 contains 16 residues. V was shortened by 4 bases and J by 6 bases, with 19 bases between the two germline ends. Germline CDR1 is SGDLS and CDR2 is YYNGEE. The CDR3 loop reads CASSPRGHLSPGELFF. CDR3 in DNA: TGTGCCAGCAGCCCCCGGGGACACCTGTCTCCCGGGGAGCTGTTTTTT.

The CDR3, as DNA: TGTGCCAGCAGCCAAGGACTAGCGGGGGGAAATACGCAGTATTTT. Its translation is CASSQGLAGGNTQYF. The chain recombines TRBV3-1 with TRBJ2-3; 13 bases match TRBD2. J gave up 7 bases and V 1 base, and 2 bases lay outside the gene matches. The CDR3 spans 15 residues. Germline CDR1 LGHDT, CDR2 YNNKEL (reference sequence).

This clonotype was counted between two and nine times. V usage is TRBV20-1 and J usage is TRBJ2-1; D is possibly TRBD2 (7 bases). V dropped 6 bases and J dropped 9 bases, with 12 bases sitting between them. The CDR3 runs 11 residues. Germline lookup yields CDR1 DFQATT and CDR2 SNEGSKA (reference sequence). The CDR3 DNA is TGCAGTGCCCCGAGGGGGGGTGAGCAGTTCTTC. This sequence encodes CSAPRGGEQFF.

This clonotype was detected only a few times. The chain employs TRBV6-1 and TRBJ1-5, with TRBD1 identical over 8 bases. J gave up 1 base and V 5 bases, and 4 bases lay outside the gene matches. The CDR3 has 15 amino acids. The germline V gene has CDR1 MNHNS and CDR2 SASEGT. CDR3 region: CASSPTGGSNQPQHF. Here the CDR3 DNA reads TGTGCCAGCAGTCCCACAGGGGGGAGCAATCAGCCCCAGCATTTT.

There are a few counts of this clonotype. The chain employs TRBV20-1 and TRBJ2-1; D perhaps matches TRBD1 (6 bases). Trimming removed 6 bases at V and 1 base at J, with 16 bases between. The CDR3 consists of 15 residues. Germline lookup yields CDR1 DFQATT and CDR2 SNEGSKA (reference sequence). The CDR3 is CSAGAQGESYNEQFF. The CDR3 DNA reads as TGCAGTGCCGGGGCACAGGGAGAATCCTACAATGAGCAGTTCTTC.

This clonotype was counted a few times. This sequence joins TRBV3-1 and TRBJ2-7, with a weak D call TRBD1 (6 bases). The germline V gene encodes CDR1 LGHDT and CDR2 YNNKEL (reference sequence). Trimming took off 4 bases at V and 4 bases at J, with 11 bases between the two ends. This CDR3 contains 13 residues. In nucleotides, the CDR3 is TGTGCCAGCAGCCGTATAACAGGGTACGAGCAGTACTTC. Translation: CASSRITGYEQYF.

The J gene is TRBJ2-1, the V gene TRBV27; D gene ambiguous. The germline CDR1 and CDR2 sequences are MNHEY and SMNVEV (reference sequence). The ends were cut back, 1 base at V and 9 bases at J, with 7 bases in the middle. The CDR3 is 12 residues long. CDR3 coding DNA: TGTGCCAGCAGTTTATACTCCGGTGAGCAGTTCTTC. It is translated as CASSLYSGEQFF.

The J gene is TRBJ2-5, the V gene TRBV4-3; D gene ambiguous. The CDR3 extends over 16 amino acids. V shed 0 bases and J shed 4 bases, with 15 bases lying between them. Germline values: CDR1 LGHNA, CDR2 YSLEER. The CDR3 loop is CASSQDDTRPRETQYF. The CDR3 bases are TGCGCCAGCAGCCAAGATGACACAAGGCCAAGAGAGACCCAGTACTTC.

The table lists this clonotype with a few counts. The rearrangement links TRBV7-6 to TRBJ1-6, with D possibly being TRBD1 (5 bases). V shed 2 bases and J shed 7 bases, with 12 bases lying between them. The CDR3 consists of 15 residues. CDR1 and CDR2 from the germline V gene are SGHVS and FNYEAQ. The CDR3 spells CASSLSGPANSPLHF. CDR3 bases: TGTGCCAGCAGCTTATCGGGGCCAGCAAATTCACCCCTCCACTTT.

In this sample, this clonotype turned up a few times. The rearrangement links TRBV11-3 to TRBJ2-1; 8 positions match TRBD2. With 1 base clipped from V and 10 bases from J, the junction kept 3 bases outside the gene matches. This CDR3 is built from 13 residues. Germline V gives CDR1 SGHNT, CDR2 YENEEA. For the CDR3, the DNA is TGTGCCAGCAGCTTAGTGCCTAGCGGGGAGCAGTTCTTC. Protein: CASSLVPSGEQFF.

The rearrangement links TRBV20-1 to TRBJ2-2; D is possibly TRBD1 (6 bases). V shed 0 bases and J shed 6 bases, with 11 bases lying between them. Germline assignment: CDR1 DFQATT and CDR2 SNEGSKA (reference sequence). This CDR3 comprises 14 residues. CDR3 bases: TGCAGTGCTAGAGAGGGACAAGGGCCCGGGGAGCTGTTTTTT. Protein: CSAREGQGPGELFF.

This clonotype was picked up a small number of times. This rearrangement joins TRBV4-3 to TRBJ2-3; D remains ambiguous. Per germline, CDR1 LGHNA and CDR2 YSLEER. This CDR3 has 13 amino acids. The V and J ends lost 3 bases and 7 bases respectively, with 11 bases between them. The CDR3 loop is CASSQSYGHTQYF. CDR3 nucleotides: TGCGCCAGCAGCCAGTCGTATGGACATACGCAGTATTTT.

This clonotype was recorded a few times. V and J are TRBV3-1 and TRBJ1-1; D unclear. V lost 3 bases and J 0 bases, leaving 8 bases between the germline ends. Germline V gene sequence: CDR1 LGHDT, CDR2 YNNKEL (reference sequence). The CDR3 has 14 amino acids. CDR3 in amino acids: CASSHRTLNTEAFF. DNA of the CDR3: TGTGCCAGCAGCCACCGGACCCTGAACACTGAAGCTTTCTTT.

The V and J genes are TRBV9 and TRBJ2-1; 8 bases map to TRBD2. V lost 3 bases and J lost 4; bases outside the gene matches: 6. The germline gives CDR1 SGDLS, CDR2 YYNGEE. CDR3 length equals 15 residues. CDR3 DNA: TGTGCCAGCAGCGCATCGGGGGGGGATTACAATGAGCAGTTCTTC. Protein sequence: CASSASGGDYNEQFF.